This T cell receptor beta chain stems from a study of response to subunit inactivated influenza vaccine. Each CDR3 protein is one row after TCRdb ran MiXCR on the RT-PCR reads. Of about 300,000 distinct CDR3 sequences in the sample, 21% were seen once. This specimen consisted of PBMCs from blood, obtained approximately 20 months after vaccination. This TCR was sampled from a man aged 50 to 69 who received an inactivated influenza vaccine.

The CDR3: CASSTGPIVQETQYF. The CDR3 DNA sequence: TGTGCCAGCAGCACGGGACCGATAGTCCAAGAGACCCAGTACTTC. The gene calls are TRBV21-1 and TRBJ2-5; the table's D gene call, TRBD1, was not cross checked with the DNA. TRBV21-1 constitutes a pseudogene. The CDR3 consists of 15 residues.